This T cell receptor beta chain is drawn from a study of PD-L1 blockade in urothelial cancer. Data came from immunoSEQ multiplex PCR; TCRdb stores just in-frame clones and leaves some out. This sample has about 81,000 clones; roughly nine tenths occur once, and the top ten carry roughly 10%. In germline, CDR1 is SGHRS, CDR2 YFSETQ. The CDR3 length is 15 residues. V lost 0 bases to trimming and J lost 5 bases; unmatched junction nucleotides: 1. The sequences come from PBMCs, collected around atezolizumab (anti-PD-L1) treatment. The J gene is TRBJ2-3, the V gene TRBV5-1, with 12 positions matching TRBD2. The TCR was taken from a man in his sixties with urothelial cancer. The CDR3 sequence: CASSLGTSGIDTQYF. CDR3 in DNA: TGCGCCAGCAGCTTGGGGACTAGCGGGATAGATACGCAGTATTTT.